The 22 T cell receptor beta chains below come from one sample, sequenced in a study of blood T cell repertoires in COVID-19 (dated by TCRdb to the early 2020s). Library preparation employed the immunoSEQ multiplex PCR assay. Here the immuneACCESS table is served through TCRdb, limited to in-frame sequences with V and J called. Missing clones are a known gap in these copies; in checked studies unresolved V genes cover under half, and the rest lacks a known reason. This sample comprises 120,000 or so clones, over 70% of them detected only once. The ten most abundant clones make up roughly 29% of the sample. The sequencing sample was made of peripheral blood. These receptors were taken from a woman in her 70s with acute or convalescent COVID-19.

The chain carries TRBV3-1 (or the pseudogene TRBV3-2) and TRBJ1-5, with TRBD1 matching over 10 bases. This CDR3 has 15 amino acids. Germline CDR1 reads LGHDT; CDR2 reads YNNKEL (reference sequence). The junction had 6 bases not matched to a gene; V was cut back by 4 bases and J by 6 bases. CDR3 DNA sequence: TGTGCCAGCAGCCTAGGACAGGGGGGACGTCAGCCCCAGCATTTT. The encoded protein is CASSLGQGGRQPQHF.

This clone came up once. The gene calls are TRBV30 and TRBJ1-5; D may be TRBD1 (5 bases). V lost 1 base, J lost 9 bases, and 16 bases lay in between. The V gene's germline CDR1 is GTSNPN and CDR2 SVGIG (reference sequence). The CDR3 extends over 14 amino acids. For the CDR3, the DNA is TGTGCCTGGAGTGGGACGGGGCGGGATCCGCCCCAGCATTTT. This encodes CAWSGTGRDPPQHF.

The J gene is TRBJ1-1, the V gene TRBV7-2; D is unresolved. Germline values: CDR1 SGHTA, CDR2 FQGNSA. V lost 6 bases and J 6 bases, leaving 11 bases between the germline ends. The CDR3 covers 12 residues. In DNA, the CDR3 is TGTGCCAGCAGGTCGAACCGGGCTGAAGCTTTCTTT. Its translation: CASRSNRAEAFF.

Remarks on this clone: This CDR3 is also generated by other DNA sequences in the sample. The chain joins TRBV2 to TRBJ1-2; no clear D gene. Germline-derived CDR1 and CDR2 are SNHLY and FYNNEI. CDR3 length: 13 amino acids. Between the trimmed V and J ends, which lost 1 base and 3 bases, there was a span of 6 bases. CDR3 nucleotides: TGTGCCAGCAGTGAAGGGGAGGACTATGGCTACACCTTC. Protein product: CASSEGEDYGYTF.

The chain couples TRBV28 to TRBJ2-2, with TRBD1 identical over 10 bases. Germline V gives CDR1 MDHEN, CDR2 SYDVKM. V trimming: 7 bases; J trimming: 3 bases; junction bases outside the gene matches: 8. The CDR3 sequence is 16 residues long. The CDR3 nucleotides read TGTGCCAGCAAGACAGGGGGCGCAGGGGACACCGGGGAGCTGTTTTTT. Translated: CASKTGGAGDTGELFF. Using reference TRBV28 and TRBJ2-2 for the parts outside the CDR3, the full variable domain is DVKVTQSSRYLVKRTGEKVFLECVQDMDHENMFWYRQDPGLGLRLIYFSYDVKMKEKGDIPEGYSVSREKKERFSLILESASTNQTSMYLCASKTGGAGDTGELFFGEGSRLTVL.

J is TRBJ2-1 and V is TRBV7-7, with TRBD2 matching 11 bases. Trimming at V came to 2 bases and at J to 10 bases, leaving 10 bases not matched to a gene. The germline CDR1 and CDR2 sequences are SSHAT and FNYEAQ (reference sequence). The CDR3 is 16 amino acids. CDR3 sequence reads: CASSLIAGGPPMEQFF. CDR3 DNA sequence: TGTGCCAGCAGCTTAATAGCGGGGGGGCCCCCAATGGAGCAGTTCTTC.

This clone came up once. V is TRBV5-6 and J is TRBJ1-1; weak D call: TRBD1 (5 bases). The CDR3 extends over 14 amino acids. V lost 2 bases, J lost 3 bases, and 11 bases lay in between. Germline CDR1 reads SGHDT; CDR2 reads YYEEEE. The CDR3 DNA sequence: TGTGCCAGCAGCTTTCGGGGGATCTACACTGAAGCTTTCTTT. Translation: CASSFRGIYTEAFF.

V gene TRBV9 combines with J gene TRBJ2-5; D gene uncertain. Germline assignment: CDR1 SGDLS and CDR2 YYNGEE. V dropped 0 bases and J dropped 1 base, with 10 bases sitting between them. The CDR3 runs to 15 residues. The CDR3 DNA reads as TGTGCCAGCAGCGTAGCTGAGGAGCCCCAAGAGACCCAGTACTTC. This codes for CASSVAEEPQETQYF.

The chain has TRBV3-1 (or the pseudogene TRBV3-2) and TRBJ1-1; tentatively, D is TRBD1 (5 bases). This CDR3 comprises 13 residues. V shed 4 bases and J shed 0 bases, with 6 bases lying between them. Germline V gene sequence: CDR1 LGHDT, CDR2 YNNKEL (reference sequence). In DNA form, the CDR3 reads TGTGCCAGCAGCCCGACAGTGAACACTGAAGCTTTCTTT. It yields the protein CASSPTVNTEAFF.

The CDR3 region has the DNA TGTGCCAGCAGCTTGGGCAGGGGCTCCTTTACTAATGAAAAACTGTTTTTT. Its translation is CASSLGRGSFTNEKLFF. This chain connects TRBV5-6 to TRBJ1-4, with D tentatively TRBD1 (6 bases). The CDR3 is 17 residues long. Trimming took off 0 bases at V and 2 bases at J, with 14 bases between the two ends. CDR1 is SGHDT, CDR2 YYEEEE, per germline.

The rearrangement joins TRBV10-3 to TRBJ2-2; weak D call: TRBD1 (5 bases). Trimming cost V 3 bases and J 7 bases, with 12 bases left between them. CDR1 ENHRY and CDR2 SYGVKD come from the germline V gene. This CDR3 is built from 14 residues. The DNA of the CDR3 is TGTGCCATCAGTGATGGCAGGGTTAACGGGGAGCTGTTTTTT. Residues: CAISDGRVNGELFF.

The chain joins TRBV5-1 to TRBJ2-6; D is perhaps TRBD2 (5 bases). CDR1 is SGHRS and CDR2 is YFSETQ in the germline V gene. V was shortened by 4 bases and J by 0 bases, with 5 bases between the two germline ends. This CDR3 has 14 residues. The CDR3 reads CASSRDSGANVLTF. Written as DNA, the CDR3 is TGCGCCAGCAGCCGGGACTCTGGGGCCAACGTCCTGACTTTC.

The chain recombines TRBV7-2 with TRBJ1-2, with D possibly being TRBD1 (6 bases). The germline V gene has CDR1 SGHTA and CDR2 FQGNSA. The CDR3 consists of 13 residues. Trimming took off 5 bases at V and 8 bases at J, with 15 bases between the two ends. CDR3 coding DNA: TGTGCCAGCAGCCCACACTACGGACAGGGCTACACCTTC. This codes for CASSPHYGQGYTF.

V gene TRBV5-4 combines with J gene TRBJ2-3; TRBD2 matches 9 bases. The germline gives CDR1 SGHNT, CDR2 YYREEE (reference sequence). The V segment lost 4 bases and the J segment 11 bases; nucleotides outside the gene matches: 20. The CDR3 is 17 amino acids. The CDR3 spells CASSPAAGTSRGGGQYF. The CDR3 coding sequence is TGTGCCAGCAGCCCGGCTGCCGGGACTAGCAGGGGGGGTGGGCAGTATTTT.

This rearrangement joins TRBV3-1 (or the pseudogene TRBV3-2) to TRBJ2-5; D is ambiguous. The CDR3 is 12 amino acids. Germline loops: CDR1 LGHDT, CDR2 YNNKEL (reference sequence). Deletions cut 0 bases from V and 7 bases from J, with 6 bases between. CDR3 sequence: CASSQEAVTQYF. CDR3 bases: TGTGCCAGCAGCCAAGAGGCGGTGACCCAGTACTTC.

In this sample, this clone turned up a few times. The chain couples TRBV28 to TRBJ1-6, with D unresolved. The germline V and J ends were trimmed by 4 bases and 5 bases, with 12 bases remaining between them. Germline V CDR1 and CDR2: MDHEN, SYDVKM. The CDR3 covers 15 residues. CDR3 DNA sequence: TGTGCCAGCAGTTCTCCGACCGCGGATAATTCACCCCTCCACTTT. It codes for CASSSPTADNSPLHF. Filled out from reference TRBV28 and TRBJ1-6, the complete variable domain reads DVKVTQSSRYLVKRTGEKVFLECVQDMDHENMFWYRQDPGLGLRLIYFSYDVKMKEKGDIPEGYSVSREKKERFSLILESASTNQTSMYLCASSSPTADNSPLHFGNGTRLTVT.

CDR3: CASSVGTGGFGNEKLFF. CDR3 DNA sequence: TGTGCCAGCAGCGTAGGGACAGGGGGCTTCGGTAATGAAAAACTGTTTTTT. V usage is TRBV9 and J usage is TRBJ1-4, with TRBD1 identical over 11 bases. The germline V gene has CDR1 SGDLS and CDR2 YYNGEE. The CDR3 contains 17 residues. The V segment lost 0 bases and the J segment 4 bases; nucleotides outside the gene matches: 5.

The chain carries TRBV12-3 or TRBV12-4 and TRBJ1-6, with unresolved D. V lost 3 bases and J 8 bases, leaving 5 bases between the germline ends. The CDR3 covers 12 residues. The DNA of the CDR3 is TGTGCCAGCAGTTTTCCTTATTCACCCCTCCACTTT. Protein product: CASSFPYSPLHF.

The chain links TRBV29-1 to TRBJ1-4; D not certain. The CDR3 covers 14 residues. Trimming shortened V by 5 bases and J by 5 bases, and 15 bases separated the two germline ends. CDR1 and CDR2 (germline): SQVTM, ANQGSEA. CDR3 DNA sequence: TGCAGCGTTAACGGGATCAATGGGAATGAAAAACTGTTTTTT. It yields the protein CSVNGINGNEKLFF.

The V and J genes are TRBV4-1 and TRBJ2-1; D call uncertain. The germline CDR1 and CDR2 sequences are MGHRA and YSYEKL. V lost 4 bases, J lost 9 bases, and 28 bases lay in between. The CDR3 is 18 residues long. The CDR3 protein is CASSPEGSVRYLEGEQFF. In nucleotides, the CDR3 is TGCGCCAGCAGCCCCGAAGGCTCAGTCAGGTACCTGGAAGGTGAGCAGTTCTTC.

V gene TRBV24-1 combines with J gene TRBJ2-5; TRBD2 agrees at 13 bases. The CDR3 is made up of 17 amino acids. Trimming removed 4 bases from V and 0 bases from J; junction bases left unmatched: 4. Germline loops: CDR1 KGHDR, CDR2 SFDVKD. CDR3 in amino acids: CATSEPGLAGDQETQYF. As DNA, the CDR3 is TGTGCCACCAGTGAGCCCGGACTAGCGGGGGACCAAGAGACCCAGTACTTC.

The chain carries TRBV6-5 and TRBJ1-2, with a weak D call TRBD1 (6 bases). The CDR3 has 14 amino acids. V shed 6 bases and J shed 7 bases, with 18 bases lying between them. Germline V gene lookup returns CDR1 MNHEY and CDR2 SVGAGI. The CDR3 region has the DNA TGTGCCAGCAGCTCTCTCGAGGGGGAAGGTGGCTACACCTTC. Protein sequence: CASSSLEGEGGYTF.